These 5 T cell receptor beta chains share one sample of origin, sequenced in a study of control samples from healthy donors and cancer patients. Here immunoSEQ multiplex PCR was the method, and the copy in TCRdb shows in-frame clones only, minus some. The sample includes around 150,000 clones, 94% of them seen just once. The sequenced material came from blood. Receptor source: a middle-aged woman in good health.

CDR3 loop: CASSVSFGETQYF. CDR3 coding DNA: TGTGCCAGCAGCGTATCTTTCGGGGAGACCCAGTACTTC. This chain joins TRBV9 and TRBJ2-5, with unresolved D. Germline V CDR1 and CDR2: SGDLS, YYNGEE. V dropped 1 base and J dropped 5 bases, with 9 bases sitting between them. The CDR3 has 13 amino acids.

V is TRBV18 and J is TRBJ2-7; 8 bases align to TRBD1. This CDR3 comprises 14 residues. Germline V gene sequence: CDR1 KGHSH, CDR2 LQKENI. V gave up 2 bases and J gave up 4 bases; unmatched junction bases: 4. The CDR3 is CASSPRTGMYEQYF. In nucleotides, the CDR3 is TGTGCCAGCTCACCAAGGACAGGGATGTACGAGCAGTACTTC.

The chain carries TRBV27 and TRBJ2-1, with TRBD2 identical over 8 bases. The length of the CDR3 is 16 residues. From germline, CDR1 is MNHEY and CDR2 SMNVEV (reference sequence). V lost 3 bases and J lost 0; bases outside the gene matches: 4. The CDR3 loop reads CASSFSAGDSYNEQFF. The CDR3 DNA is TGTGCCAGCAGTTTTTCAGCGGGGGACTCCTACAATGAGCAGTTCTTC.

This rearrangement joins TRBV5-4 to TRBJ2-1; 11 bases agree with TRBD2. J was trimmed by 2 bases and V by 5 bases; bases with no gene match: 6. The CDR3 has 16 residues. Germline CDR1 and CDR2: SGHNT and YYREEE (reference sequence). The CDR3 DNA reads TGTGCCAGCAGAGCTACTAGCGGGAGCCCCTACAATGAGCAGTTCTTC. This sequence encodes CASRATSGSPYNEQFF.

The V and J genes are TRBV10-3 and TRBJ1-1; 7 bases map to TRBD1. V lost 10 bases, J lost 2 bases, and 7 bases stayed unmatched. The CDR3 is 13 residues long. Germline assignment: CDR1 ENHRY and CDR2 SYGVKD. CDR3 nucleotide sequence: TGTGCCACCGGGGGGACAGCCAACACTGAAGCTTTCTTT. Translated, it gives CATGGTANTEAFF.